The entry that follows covers one TCR beta chain sequence. Its target is unknown. This record belongs to a study of shared clonotypes between healthy human individuals. A deep-level run was used for the assay. Genomic DNA of every subset was divided equally among multiple immunoSEQ plates. Libraries were prepared by immunoSEQ multiplex PCR; TCRdb keeps only in-frame clonotypes and omits some of them. The data hold roughly 500,000 clones, with 90% to 97% observed a single time. There were only Caucasian adults among the donors, and all lived in Nashville, Tennessee. General study points: The four-donor shared clonotypes exceeded non-shared clonotypes in generation probability, with non-shared ones scoring lower.

With 3 bases removed from V and 1 base from J, the gap between germline ends came to 7 bases. Germline CDR1 SGHNT, CDR2 YYREEE (reference sequence). The CDR3 consists of 13 residues. This sequence joins TRBV5-4 and TRBJ2-5; D is uncertain. The specimen sequenced was naive CD4+ T cells sorted from blood. Sample subset: CD45RA+ positively selected. The TCR originated in a woman younger than 45 in good health. The CDR3 DNA follows: TGTGCCAGCAGCTCTGAATCCCAAGAGACCCAGTACTTC. This sequence encodes CASSSESQETQYF.